A single sample gave rise to the 3 T cell receptor beta chains below, sequenced in a study of low-dose radiotherapy and immunotherapy resistance in tumors (dated by TCRdb to between 2021 and 2022). The label giving this sample's time point can be read as: after trial treatment. Sample treatment or condition, as interpreted from the label and publication: LDRT plus nivolumab, ipilimumab, low-dose cyclophosphamide and aspirin (RACIN trial). The run used an Illumina HiSeq 2500. First-strand cDNA was synthesized with Superscript III and a set of TRAV- and TRBV-specific primers, covering both TCRalpha and TCRbeta chains. TCRs were amplified with Phusion for 20 PCR cycles, with a constant-region primer paired with the adapter attached to the V primers. In-frame beta chains were kept once TCRdb had trimmed the public reads at Q25 with fastp and called clones with MiXCR. For every CDR3 protein sequence, its rows merge into one entry that carries the most common genes and DNA. This sample lists some 100,000 distinct CDR3 sequences; less than 25% were detected once. The ten top clones hold roughly 4.3% of the sample.

The material sequenced was PBMCs, taken after low-dose radiotherapy plus immunotherapy. These TCRs come from a male donor with prostate cancer.

This sequence joins TRBV20-1 and TRBJ1-5, with D possibly matching TRBD1 (6 bases). The CDR3 consists of 15 residues. In germline, CDR1 is DFQATT, CDR2 SNEGSKA (reference sequence). Trimming took 3 bases from V and 2 from J, leaving 14 bases between them. CDR3 loop: CSASSGAGGNQPQHF. The CDR3 DNA follows: TGCAGTGCTAGCTCGGGGGCGGGAGGCAATCAGCCCCAGCATTTT.

This clonotype was detected only a few times. The limits of the CDR3 on the DNA are not certain, so only TCRdb's listed CDR3 is given. The genes are TRBV29-1 and TRBJ1-4. The V gene's germline CDR1 is SQVTM and CDR2 ANQGSEA. The CDR3 is 15 residues long, ends included. This chain's CDR3 is CSVAIKEKLMKNCFF.

The J gene is TRBJ1-2, the V gene TRBV9; a weak D match, TRBD1 (5 bases). Germline CDR1 is SGDLS and CDR2 is YYNGEE. Trimming left V 4 bases short and J 8 bases short, with 15 bases between. This CDR3 region has 13 residues. The CDR3 nucleotides read TGTGCCAGCAGCCGATGGGGGGGAATCGGCTACACCTTC. Its translation: CASSRWGGIGYTF.